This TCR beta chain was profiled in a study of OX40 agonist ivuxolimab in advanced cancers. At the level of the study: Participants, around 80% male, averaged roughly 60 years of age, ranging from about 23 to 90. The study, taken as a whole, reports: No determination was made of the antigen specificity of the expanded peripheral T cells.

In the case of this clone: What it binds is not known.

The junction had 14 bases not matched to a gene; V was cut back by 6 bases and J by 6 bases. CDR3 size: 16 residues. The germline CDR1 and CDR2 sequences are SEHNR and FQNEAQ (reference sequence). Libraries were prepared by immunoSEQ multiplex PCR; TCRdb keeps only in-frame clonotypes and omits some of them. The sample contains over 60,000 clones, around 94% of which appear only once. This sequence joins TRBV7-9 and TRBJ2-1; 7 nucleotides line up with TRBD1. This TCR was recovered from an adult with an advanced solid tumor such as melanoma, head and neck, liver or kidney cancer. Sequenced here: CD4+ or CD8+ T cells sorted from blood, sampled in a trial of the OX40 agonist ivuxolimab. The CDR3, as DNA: TGTGCCAGCAGTCCAACAGGGGCCTCAGGATTCAATGAGCAGTTCTTC. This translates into CASSPTGASGFNEQFF.